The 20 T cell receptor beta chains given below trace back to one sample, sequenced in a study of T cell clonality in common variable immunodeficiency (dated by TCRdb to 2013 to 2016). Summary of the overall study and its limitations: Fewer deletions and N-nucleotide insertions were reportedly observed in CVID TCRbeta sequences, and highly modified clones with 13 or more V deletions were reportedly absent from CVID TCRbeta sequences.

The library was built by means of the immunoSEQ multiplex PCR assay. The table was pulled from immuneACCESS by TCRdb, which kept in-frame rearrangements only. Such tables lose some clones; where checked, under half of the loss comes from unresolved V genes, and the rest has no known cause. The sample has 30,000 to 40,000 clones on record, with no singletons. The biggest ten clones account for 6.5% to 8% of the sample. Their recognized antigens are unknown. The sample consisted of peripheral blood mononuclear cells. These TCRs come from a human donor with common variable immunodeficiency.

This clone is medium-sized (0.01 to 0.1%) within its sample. CDR3 bases read: TGTGCCAGCAGCTTCCTTTACAATGAG. Its protein is CASSFLYNE. The entire CDR3 is CASSFLYNEQFF. This chain joins TRBV5-4 and TRBJ2-1; D uncertain. The observed sequence ends 3 residues before the CDR3 terminus, with the missing tail filled in from the germline J gene. V was clipped by 2 bases and J by 4 bases, with 4 bases between them. The CDR3 covers 12 residues. The germline V gene has CDR1 SGHNT and CDR2 YYREEE (reference sequence).

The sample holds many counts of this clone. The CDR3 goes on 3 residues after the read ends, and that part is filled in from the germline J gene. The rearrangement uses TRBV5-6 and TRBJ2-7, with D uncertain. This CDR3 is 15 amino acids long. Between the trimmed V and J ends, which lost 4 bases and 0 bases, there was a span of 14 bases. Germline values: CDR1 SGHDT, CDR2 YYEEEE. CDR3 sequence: CASSRSEFVSYEQYF. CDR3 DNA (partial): TGTGCCAGCAGCAGATCAGAATTCGTCTCCTACGAG. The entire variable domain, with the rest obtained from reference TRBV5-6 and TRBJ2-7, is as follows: DAGVTQSPTHLIKTRGQQVTLRCSPKSGHDTVSWYQQALGQGPQFIFQYYEEEERQRGNFPDRFSGHQFPNYSSELNVNALLLGDSALYLCASSRSEFVSYEQYFGPGTRLTVT.

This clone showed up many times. The chain's CDR3 is CASSARTSGAGELFF. The sequenced CDR3 bases are TGTGCCAGCAGCGCCCGGACTAGCGGGGCCGGGGAG. The chain couples TRBV5-5 to TRBJ2-2; 12 bases are shared with TRBD2. The sequence runs out 3 residues before the end of the CDR3; the remainder is reconstructed from the germline J gene. Unmatched junction bases numbered 4, after V lost 4 bases and J lost 6 bases. CDR1 is SGHKS, CDR2 YYEKEE, per germline (reference sequence). The CDR3 spans 15 residues.

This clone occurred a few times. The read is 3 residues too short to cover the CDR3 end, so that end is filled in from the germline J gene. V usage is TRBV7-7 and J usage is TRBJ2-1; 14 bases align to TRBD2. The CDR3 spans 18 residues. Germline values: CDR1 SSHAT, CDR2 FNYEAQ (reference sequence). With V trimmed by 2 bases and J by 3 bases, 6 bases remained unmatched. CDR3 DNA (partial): TGTGCCAGCAGCTTATTAACGACTAGCGGGAGGGGCTACAATGAG. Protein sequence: CASSLLTTSGRGYNE. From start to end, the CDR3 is CASSLLTTSGRGYNEQFF.

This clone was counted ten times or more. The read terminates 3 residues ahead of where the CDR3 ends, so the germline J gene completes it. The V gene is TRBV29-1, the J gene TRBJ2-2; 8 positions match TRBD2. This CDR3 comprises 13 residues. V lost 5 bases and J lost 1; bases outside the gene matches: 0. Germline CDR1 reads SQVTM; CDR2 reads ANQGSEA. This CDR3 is CSVLAGNTGELFF. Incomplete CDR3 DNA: TGCAGCGTTCTAGCGGGGAACACCGGGGAG.

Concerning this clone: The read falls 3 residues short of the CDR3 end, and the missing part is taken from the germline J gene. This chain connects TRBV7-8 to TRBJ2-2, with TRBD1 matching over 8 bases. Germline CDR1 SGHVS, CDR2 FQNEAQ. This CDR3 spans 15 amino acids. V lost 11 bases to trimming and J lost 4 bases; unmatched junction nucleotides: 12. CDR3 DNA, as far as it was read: TGTGCCGGAGAACGACAGGGGTTGAGCACCGGGGAG. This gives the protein CAGERQGLSTGE. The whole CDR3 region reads CAGERQGLSTGELFF.

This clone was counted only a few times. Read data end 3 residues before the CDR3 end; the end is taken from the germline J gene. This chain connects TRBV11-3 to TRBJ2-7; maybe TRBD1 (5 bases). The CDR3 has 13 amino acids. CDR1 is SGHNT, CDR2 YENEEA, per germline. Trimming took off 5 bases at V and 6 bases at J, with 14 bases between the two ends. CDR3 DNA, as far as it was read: TGTGCCAGCAGCCGCAATTCAGGGCCCGAG. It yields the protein CASSRNSGPE. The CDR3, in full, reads CASSRNSGPEQYF. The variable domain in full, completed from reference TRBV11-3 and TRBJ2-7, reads EAGVVQSPRYKIIEKKQPVAFWCNPISGHNTLYWYLQNLGQGPELLIRYENEEAVDDSQLPKDRFSAERLKGVDSTLKIQPAELGDSAVYLCASSRNSGPEQYFGPGTRLTVT.

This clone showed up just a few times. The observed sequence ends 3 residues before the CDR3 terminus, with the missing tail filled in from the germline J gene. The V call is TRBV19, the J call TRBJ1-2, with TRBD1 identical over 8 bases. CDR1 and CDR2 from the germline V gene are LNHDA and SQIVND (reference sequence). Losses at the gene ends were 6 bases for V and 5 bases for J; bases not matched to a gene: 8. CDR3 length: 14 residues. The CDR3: CASSPGQGGYGYTF. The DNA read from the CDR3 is TGTGCCAGTAGCCCCGGACAGGGAGGGTATGGC.

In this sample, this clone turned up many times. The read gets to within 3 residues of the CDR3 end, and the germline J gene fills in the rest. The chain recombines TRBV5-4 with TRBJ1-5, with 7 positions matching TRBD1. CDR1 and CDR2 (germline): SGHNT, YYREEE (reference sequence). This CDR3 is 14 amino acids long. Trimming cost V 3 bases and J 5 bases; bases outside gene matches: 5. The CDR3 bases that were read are TGTGCCAGCAGCTCCGGACAGGCATATCAGCCC. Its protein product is CASSSGQAYQP. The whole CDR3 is CASSSGQAYQPQHF.

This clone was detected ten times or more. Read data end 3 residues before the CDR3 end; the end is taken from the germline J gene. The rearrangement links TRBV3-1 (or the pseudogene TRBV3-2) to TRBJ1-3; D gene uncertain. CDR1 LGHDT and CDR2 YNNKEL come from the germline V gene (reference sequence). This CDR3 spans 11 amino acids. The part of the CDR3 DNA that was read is TGTGCCAGCAGCCAAGGGCGGACC. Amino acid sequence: CASSQGRT. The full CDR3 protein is CASSQGRTIYF.

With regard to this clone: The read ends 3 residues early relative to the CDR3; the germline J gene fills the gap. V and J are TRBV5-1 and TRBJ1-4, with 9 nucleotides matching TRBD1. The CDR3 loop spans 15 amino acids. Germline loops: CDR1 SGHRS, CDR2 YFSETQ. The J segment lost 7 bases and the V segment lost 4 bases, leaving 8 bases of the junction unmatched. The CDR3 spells CASSPRTGESEKLFF. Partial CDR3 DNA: TGCGCCAGCAGCCCGAGGACAGGGGAGAGTGAAAAA.

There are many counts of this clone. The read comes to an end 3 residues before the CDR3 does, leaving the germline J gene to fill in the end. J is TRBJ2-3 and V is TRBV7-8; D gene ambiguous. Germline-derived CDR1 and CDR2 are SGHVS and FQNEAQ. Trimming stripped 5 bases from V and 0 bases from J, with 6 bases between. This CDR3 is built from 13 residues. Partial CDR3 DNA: TGTGCCAGCAGCACAGACAGCACAGATACG. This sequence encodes CASSTDSTDT. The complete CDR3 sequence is CASSTDSTDTQYF. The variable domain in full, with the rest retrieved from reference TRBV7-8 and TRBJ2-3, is GAGVSQSPRYKVAKRGQDVALRCDPISGHVSLFWYQQALGQGPEFLTYFQNEAQLDKSGLPSDRFFAERPEGSVSTLKIQRTQQEDSAVYLCASSTDSTDTQYFGPGTRLTVL.

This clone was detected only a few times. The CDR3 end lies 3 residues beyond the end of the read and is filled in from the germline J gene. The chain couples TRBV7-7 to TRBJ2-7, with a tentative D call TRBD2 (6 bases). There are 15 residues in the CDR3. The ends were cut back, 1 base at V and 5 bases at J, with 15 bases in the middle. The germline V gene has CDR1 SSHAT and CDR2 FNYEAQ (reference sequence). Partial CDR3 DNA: TGTGCCAGCAGCTTAGGCCTAGCGTCAAACAACGAG. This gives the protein CASSLGLASNNE. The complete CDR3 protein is CASSLGLASNNEQYF.

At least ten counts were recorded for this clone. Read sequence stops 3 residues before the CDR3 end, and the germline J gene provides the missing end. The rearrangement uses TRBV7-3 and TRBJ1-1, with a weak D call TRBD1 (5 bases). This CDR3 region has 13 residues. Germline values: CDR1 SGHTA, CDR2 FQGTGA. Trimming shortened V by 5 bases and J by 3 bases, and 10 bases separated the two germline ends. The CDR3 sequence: CASSLREHTEAFF. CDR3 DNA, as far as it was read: TGTGCCAGCAGCCTCAGGGAGCACACTGAA.

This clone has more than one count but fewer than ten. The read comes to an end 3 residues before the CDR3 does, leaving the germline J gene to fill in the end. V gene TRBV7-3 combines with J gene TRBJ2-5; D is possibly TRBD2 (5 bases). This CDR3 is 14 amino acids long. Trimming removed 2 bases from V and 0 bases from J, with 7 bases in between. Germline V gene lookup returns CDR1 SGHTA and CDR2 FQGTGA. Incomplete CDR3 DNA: TGTGCCAGCAGCTTAGCCGGGGACCAAGAGACC. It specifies CASSLAGDQET. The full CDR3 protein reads CASSLAGDQETQYF.

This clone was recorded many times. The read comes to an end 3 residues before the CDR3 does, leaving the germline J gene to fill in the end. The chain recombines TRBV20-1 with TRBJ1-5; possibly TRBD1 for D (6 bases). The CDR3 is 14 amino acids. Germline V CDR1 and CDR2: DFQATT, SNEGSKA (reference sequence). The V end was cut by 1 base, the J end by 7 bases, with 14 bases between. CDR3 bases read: TGCAGTGCTAGAGCAGCAGGGGCCGGGCAGCCC. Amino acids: CSARAAGAGQP. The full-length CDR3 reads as CSARAAGAGQPQHF.

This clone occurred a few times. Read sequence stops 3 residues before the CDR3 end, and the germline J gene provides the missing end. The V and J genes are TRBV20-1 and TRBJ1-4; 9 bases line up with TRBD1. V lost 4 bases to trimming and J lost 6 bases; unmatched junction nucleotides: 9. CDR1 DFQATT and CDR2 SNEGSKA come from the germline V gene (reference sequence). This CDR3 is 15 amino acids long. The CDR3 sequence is CSATHTGGGYEKLFF. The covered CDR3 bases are TGCAGTGCTACTCACACAGGGGGCGGGTATGAAAAA.

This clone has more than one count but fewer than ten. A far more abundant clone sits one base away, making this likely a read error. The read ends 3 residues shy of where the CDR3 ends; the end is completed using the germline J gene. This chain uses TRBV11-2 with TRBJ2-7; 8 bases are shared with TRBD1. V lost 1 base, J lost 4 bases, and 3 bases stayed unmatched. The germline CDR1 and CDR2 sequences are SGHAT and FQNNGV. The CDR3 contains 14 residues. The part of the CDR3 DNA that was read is TGTGCCAGCAGCTTAGCTACAGGGGGATACGAG. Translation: CASSLATGGYE. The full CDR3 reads CASSLATGGYEQYF.

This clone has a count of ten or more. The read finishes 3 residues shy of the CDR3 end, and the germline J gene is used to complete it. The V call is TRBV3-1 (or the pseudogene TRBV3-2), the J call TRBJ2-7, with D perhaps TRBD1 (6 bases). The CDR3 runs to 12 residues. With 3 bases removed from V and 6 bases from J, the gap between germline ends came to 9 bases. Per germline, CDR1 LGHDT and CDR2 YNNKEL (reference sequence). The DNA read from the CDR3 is TGTGCCAGCAGCCACAGGGGCATCGAG. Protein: CASSHRGIE. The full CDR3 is CASSHRGIEQYF.

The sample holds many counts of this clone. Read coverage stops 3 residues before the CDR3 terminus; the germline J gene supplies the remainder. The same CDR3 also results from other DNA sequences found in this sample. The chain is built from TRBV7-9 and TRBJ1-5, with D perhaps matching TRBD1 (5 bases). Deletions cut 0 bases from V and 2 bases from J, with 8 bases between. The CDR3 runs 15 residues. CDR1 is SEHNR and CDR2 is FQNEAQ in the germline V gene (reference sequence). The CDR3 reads CASSLAGPGNQPQHF. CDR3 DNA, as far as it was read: TGTGCCAGCAGCTTAGCGGGGCCCGGCAATCAGCCC.